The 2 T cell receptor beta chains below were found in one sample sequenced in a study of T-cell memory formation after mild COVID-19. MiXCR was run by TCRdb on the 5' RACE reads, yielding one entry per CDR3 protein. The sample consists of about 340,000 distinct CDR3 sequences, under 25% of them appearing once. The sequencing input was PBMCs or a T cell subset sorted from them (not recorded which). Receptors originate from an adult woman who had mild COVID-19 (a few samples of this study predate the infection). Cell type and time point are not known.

CDR3 bases: TGCGCCAGCAGCCAAAGGACTAGCGGGACTCCTGCCTACGAGCAGTACTTC. This translates into CASSQRTSGTPAYEQYF. The chain carries TRBV4-3 and TRBJ2-7; 12 nucleotides align to TRBD2. CDR1 and CDR2 from the germline V gene are LGHNA and YSLEER. V was clipped by 2 bases and J by 2 bases; unmatched bases: 7. CDR3 size: 17 residues.

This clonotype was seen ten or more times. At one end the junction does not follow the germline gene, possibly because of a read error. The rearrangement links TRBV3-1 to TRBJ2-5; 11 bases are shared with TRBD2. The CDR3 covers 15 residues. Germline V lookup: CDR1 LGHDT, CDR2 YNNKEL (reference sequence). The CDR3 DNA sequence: TGCGCCAGCAGCCAAGGGCTAGCGGGAGGAGAGACCCAGTACTTC. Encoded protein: CASSQGLAGGETQYF.